Listed here are 3 T cell receptor beta chains from one sample, sequenced in a study of identifying expanded T cells in peripheral blood. The data were produced by immunoSEQ multiplex PCR, yet TCRdb's version contains in-frame clones alone and is incomplete. The data show over 65,000 clones, approximately 90% seen once. Sequences were obtained from blood. The origin of the receptors is a person aged 18 to 75 in good health.

This sequence joins TRBV5-1 and TRBJ2-7; TRBD1 or TRBD2 may be the D gene (6 bases each). Germline V CDR1 and CDR2: SGHRS, YFSETQ. The CDR3 is 14 residues long. With 4 bases removed from V and 2 bases from J, the gap between germline ends came to 13 bases. DNA of the CDR3: TGCGCCAGCAGCCTGGAGGGGGGCCCCTACGAGCAGTACTTC. Its protein is CASSLEGGPYEQYF.

J is TRBJ1-5 and V is TRBV11-2, with D uncertain. Germline lookup yields CDR1 SGHAT and CDR2 FQNNGV. The CDR3 extends over 12 amino acids. Trimming removed 3 bases at V and 4 bases at J, with 4 bases between. CDR3 protein: CASSLGNQPQHF. In DNA, the CDR3 is TGTGCCAGCAGCTTGGGTAATCAGCCCCAGCATTTT.

J is TRBJ2-3 and V is TRBV2, with D maybe TRBD2 (6 bases). The CDR3 contains 15 residues. Per germline, CDR1 SNHLY and CDR2 FYNNEI. V lost 6 bases and J 0 bases, leaving 13 bases between the germline ends. The CDR3 coding sequence is TGTGCCAGCAGCGCTGGGACTTCTAGCACAGATACGCAGTATTTT. It yields the protein CASSAGTSSTDTQYF.